Sequencing of this T cell receptor (beta chain) was carried out in a study of spatial heterogeneity in lung cancer. The presence of a unique molecular identifier marked each TCR cDNA molecule. Each CDR3 protein is one row after TCRdb ran MiXCR on the 5' RACE reads. This sample yields under 75,000 distinct CDR3 sequences, of which 13% are seen a single time; 7.2% belongs to the top ten. Points from the study as a whole: Expanded tumor TCRs that were ubiquitous appeared in blood more at resection than follow-up.

This clonotype has a handful of counts. Antigen specificity is unknown. Trimming cost V 0 bases and J 4 bases, with 13 bases left between them. The CDR3 is 16 amino acids. Germline CDR1 reads MGHRA; CDR2 reads YSYEKL. The time point was: sample taken at primary tumor resection. No cell sorting; template was whole RNA from tumor, lung tissue or PBMC. The donors, 72 patients with untreated early-stage non-small cell lung cancer, provided the samples. The specimen was PBMCs, collected at surgery. The TCR originated in a male donor with early-stage non-small cell lung cancer. The chain uses TRBV4-1 and TRBJ2-1; D tentatively reads TRBD1 or TRBD2 (7 bases each). The CDR3 region is CASSQDDREGYNEQFF. CDR3 in DNA: TGCGCCAGCAGCCAAGATGACAGGGAGGGATACAATGAGCAGTTCTTC.